The 20 T cell receptor beta chains below all came from one sample that was sequenced in a study of shared clonotypes between healthy human individuals. The naive CD8 fraction comprised CD45RO-negative cells positively selected for CCR7 and excluded terminally differentiated effector memory CD45RA+ cells. TCRdb keeps only in-frame clones here, not all; method: immunoSEQ multiplex PCR. Of just over 2,000,000 clones listed, about 95% were seen once; the top ten hold about 1.1%. Material: naive CD8+ T cells sorted from blood. These receptors all come from a man between 18 and 29 years old in good health.

The CDR3, as DNA: TGCGCCAGCAGCCAGGTGTGGGATGAGCAGTTCTTC. This gives the protein CASSQVWDEQFF. This chain connects TRBV4-3 to TRBJ2-1; D is undetermined. V gave up 3 bases and J gave up 8 bases, with 8 bases separating them. There are 12 residues in the CDR3. CDR1 and CDR2 from the germline V gene are LGHNA and YSLEER.

This chain links TRBV10-2 with TRBJ2-1; 10 bases map to TRBD1. Germline CDR1 and CDR2: WSHSY and SAAADI. This CDR3 comprises 15 residues. With 8 bases clipped from V and 3 bases from J, the junction kept 7 bases outside the gene matches. The CDR3 nucleotides read TGCGCCAGCGGAGGACAGGGGGACCTCTACAATGAGCAGTTCTTC. This translates into CASGGQGDLYNEQFF.

The chain joins TRBV25-1 to TRBJ2-1; tentative D call: TRBD2 (7 bases). The germline V and J ends were trimmed by 3 bases and 4 bases, with 13 bases remaining between them. Germline V gene sequence: CDR1 MGHDK, CDR2 SYGVNS. The CDR3 has 15 amino acids. The CDR3 region is CASSEGRGLYNEQFF. The CDR3 DNA reads TGTGCCAGCAGTGAGGGGCGGGGGCTATACAATGAGCAGTTCTTC.

The V gene is TRBV5-1, the J gene TRBJ2-1, with 11 bases that match TRBD2. V was clipped by 0 bases and J by 8 bases; unmatched bases: 7. Germline lookup yields CDR1 SGHRS and CDR2 YFSETQ. This CDR3 contains 16 residues. The chain's CDR3 is CASSLDLAGGKDEQFF. The CDR3 nucleotides are TGCGCCAGCAGCTTGGATCTAGCGGGAGGAAAGGATGAGCAGTTCTTC.

The CDR3 nucleotides are TGTGCCAGCAGTTACCGAGGGGTTTCGAACACCGGGGAGCTGTTTTTT. Protein product: CASSYRGVSNTGELFF. The V gene is TRBV6-5, the J gene TRBJ2-2; D may correspond to TRBD1 or TRBD2 (5 bases each). The V gene lost 2 bases and the J gene lost 0 bases, with 10 bases spanning the gap. CDR3 size: 16 residues. Germline CDR1 is MNHEY and CDR2 is SVGAGI.

The V call is TRBV11-3, the J call TRBJ2-3, with D perhaps TRBD2 (5 bases). CDR1 is SGHNT and CDR2 is YENEEA in the germline V gene. This CDR3 is built from 12 residues. Trimming shortened V by 4 bases and J by 5 bases, and 7 bases separated the two germline ends. The CDR3 sequence is CASSSGRDTQYF. CDR3 DNA sequence: TGTGCCAGCAGCTCGGGAAGAGATACGCAGTATTTT.

In its sample, this clone was seen once. The genes are TRBV25-1 and TRBJ2-1; 13 bases align to TRBD2. Germline-derived CDR1 and CDR2 are MGHDK and SYGVNS. The CDR3 loop spans 17 amino acids. V shed 4 bases and J 0 bases; nucleotides not matched to a gene: 3. CDR3 region: CASSAGLAGASYNEQFF. The CDR3 region has the DNA TGTGCCAGCAGTGCCGGACTAGCGGGGGCCTCCTACAATGAGCAGTTCTTC.

The rearrangement joins TRBV6-1 to TRBJ2-7, with D hard to call. V lost 0 bases to trimming and J lost 5 bases, with 8 bases between them. CDR3 length: 13 amino acids. Germline values: CDR1 MNHNS, CDR2 SASEGT. This CDR3 reads CASSEARVHEQYF. In DNA, the CDR3 is TGTGCCAGCAGTGAAGCGCGAGTCCACGAGCAGTACTTC.

V usage is TRBV7-2 and J usage is TRBJ2-1; TRBD2 matches at 7 bases. J was trimmed by 5 bases and V by 0 bases; bases with no gene match: 4. CDR3 length: 15 amino acids. CDR1 is SGHTA, CDR2 FQGNSA, per germline. The CDR3 DNA sequence: TGTGCCAGCAGCTTAGCGGGAGGGCCCAACAATGAGCAGTTCTTC. It is translated as CASSLAGGPNNEQFF. The variable domain in full, with the rest retrieved from reference TRBV7-2 and TRBJ2-1, is GAGVSQSPSNKVTEKGKDVELRCDPISGHTALYWYRQSLGQGLEFLIYFQGNSAPDKSGLPSDRFSAERTGGSVSTLTIQRTQQEDSAVYLCASSLAGGPNNEQFFGPGTRLTVL.

This chain links TRBV6-1 with TRBJ2-7; D unresolved. In germline, CDR1 is MNHNS, CDR2 SASEGT. V was pared by 1 base and J by 2 bases, with 9 bases between. The CDR3 is made up of 14 amino acids. The CDR3, as DNA: TGTGCCAGCAGTGAAGGCGCGGAAACCTACGAGCAGTACTTC. The encoded protein is CASSEGAETYEQYF.

Concerning this clone: Other DNA sequences within the sample encode an identical CDR3. The chain joins TRBV11-2 to TRBJ2-1; D is unclear. The CDR3 covers 13 residues. V lost 3 bases and J lost 4, with 7 bases in between. Germline V gene sequence: CDR1 SGHAT, CDR2 FQNNGV. CDR3 amino acids: CASSFGPYNEQFF. As DNA, the CDR3 is TGTGCCAGCAGCTTTGGGCCGTACAATGAGCAGTTCTTC.

The chain combines TRBV5-8 with TRBJ2-7, with D perhaps assigned TRBD1 or TRBD2 (5 bases each). The CDR3 has 14 residues. Germline lookup yields CDR1 SGHTS and CDR2 YDEGEE. The V gene lost 4 bases and the J gene lost 2 bases, with 13 bases spanning the gap. DNA for the CDR3: TGTGCCAGCAGCACGGGACGGAAGACCTACGAGCAGTACTTC. It yields the protein CASSTGRKTYEQYF.

As to this clone: The same CDR3 can be traced to other DNA sequences in this sample. CDR3 nucleotides: TGTGCCAGCAGCCTTCTCCAAAGCTCCTACGAGCAGTACTTC. The encoded protein is CASSLLQSSYEQYF. The chain has TRBV27 and TRBJ2-7; no reliable D call. The CDR3 runs 14 residues. V lost 6 bases and J 0 bases, leaving 12 bases between the germline ends. Germline V gene data show CDR1 as MNHEY and CDR2 as SMNVEV (reference sequence).

The rearrangement joins TRBV13 to TRBJ2-1; a weak D match, TRBD2 (5 bases). V lost 3 bases, J lost 3 bases, and 12 bases lay in between. Germline lookup yields CDR1 PRHDT and CDR2 FYEKMQ (reference sequence). This CDR3 has 15 amino acids. In DNA, the CDR3 is TGTGCCAGCAGCTTGAATACCGCGGGCTACAATGAGCAGTTCTTC. Amino acid sequence: CASSLNTAGYNEQFF.

This chain links TRBV9 with TRBJ2-7, with 10 bases that match TRBD2. This CDR3 is built from 14 residues. The germline V gene has CDR1 SGDLS and CDR2 YYNGEE. The V segment lost 0 bases and the J segment 6 bases; nucleotides outside the gene matches: 3. The CDR3 protein is CASSVGSGGPEQYF. For the CDR3, the DNA is TGTGCCAGCAGCGTAGGTAGCGGGGGGCCCGAGCAGTACTTC.

The rearrangement uses TRBV4-1 and TRBJ2-5, with D perhaps matching TRBD1 (5 bases). CDR3 size: 15 residues. V was trimmed by 3 bases and J by 4 bases, leaving 15 bases between them. CDR1 and CDR2 from the germline V gene are MGHRA and YSYEKL. CDR3 protein: CASSQTQGTGETQYF. The CDR3 DNA is TGCGCCAGCAGCCAGACGCAGGGAACGGGAGAGACCCAGTACTTC.

The gene calls are TRBV6-6 and TRBJ2-1; the D gene could be TRBD1 or TRBD2 (6 bases each). The germline V and J ends were trimmed by 0 bases and 7 bases, with 13 bases remaining between them. This CDR3 is built from 15 residues. Germline V gives CDR1 MNHNY, CDR2 SVGAGI (reference sequence). The CDR3 spells CASSYSYGGPNEQFF. Here the CDR3 DNA reads TGTGCCAGCAGTTACTCGTATGGGGGGCCTAATGAGCAGTTCTTC.

This clone has only one observation. At one end the junction does not follow the germline gene, possibly because of a read error. The V call is TRBV13, the J call TRBJ2-7; no reliable D call. The V gene's germline CDR1 is PRHDT and CDR2 FYEKMQ (reference sequence). The CDR3 contains 13 residues. The CDR3 bases are TGTGCCAGCAGCGTAGGGCGTGCCTACGAGCAGTACTTC. Translating it yields CASSVGRAYEQYF.

This clone has a single count. The rearrangement links TRBV4-3 to TRBJ2-5, with TRBD2 matching 11 bases. From germline, CDR1 is LGHNA and CDR2 YSLEER. V gave up 0 bases and J gave up 5 bases; unmatched junction bases: 8. The CDR3 is 17 amino acids. CDR3: CASSQEPLAGGWETQYF. For the CDR3, the DNA is TGCGCCAGCAGCCAAGAACCCCTAGCGGGAGGCTGGGAGACCCAGTACTTC.

The rearrangement uses TRBV6-5 and TRBJ1-5; D possibly corresponds to TRBD1 (5 bases). From germline, CDR1 is MNHEY and CDR2 SVGAGI. CDR3 size: 16 residues. V dropped 4 bases and J dropped 0 bases, with 13 bases sitting between them. CDR3 loop: CASSSTTDDSNQPQHF. In DNA, the CDR3 is TGTGCCAGCAGTTCCACGACAGATGATAGCAATCAGCCCCAGCATTTT.